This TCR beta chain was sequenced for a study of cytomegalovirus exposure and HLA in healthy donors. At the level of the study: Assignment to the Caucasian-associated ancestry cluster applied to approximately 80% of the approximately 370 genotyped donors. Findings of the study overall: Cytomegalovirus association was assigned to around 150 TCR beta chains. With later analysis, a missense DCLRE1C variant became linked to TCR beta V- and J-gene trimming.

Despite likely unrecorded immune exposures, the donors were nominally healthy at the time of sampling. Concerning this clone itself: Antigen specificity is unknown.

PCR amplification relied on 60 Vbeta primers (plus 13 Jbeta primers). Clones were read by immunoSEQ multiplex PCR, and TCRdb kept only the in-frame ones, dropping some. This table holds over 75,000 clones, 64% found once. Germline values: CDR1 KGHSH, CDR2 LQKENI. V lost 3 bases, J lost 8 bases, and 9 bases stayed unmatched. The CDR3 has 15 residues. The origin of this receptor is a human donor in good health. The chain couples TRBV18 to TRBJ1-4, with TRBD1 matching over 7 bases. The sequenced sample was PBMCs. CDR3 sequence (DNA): TGTGCCAGCTCACCCGAACAGGGGAAGGGGGAAAAACTGTTTTTT. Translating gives CASSPEQGKGEKLFF. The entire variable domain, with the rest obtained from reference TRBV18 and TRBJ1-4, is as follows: NAGVMQNPRHLVRRRGQEARLRCSPMKGHSHVYWYRQLPEEGLKFMVYLQKENIIDESGMPKERFSAEFPKEGPSILRIQQVVRGDSAAYFCASSPEQGKGEKLFFGSGTQLSVL.